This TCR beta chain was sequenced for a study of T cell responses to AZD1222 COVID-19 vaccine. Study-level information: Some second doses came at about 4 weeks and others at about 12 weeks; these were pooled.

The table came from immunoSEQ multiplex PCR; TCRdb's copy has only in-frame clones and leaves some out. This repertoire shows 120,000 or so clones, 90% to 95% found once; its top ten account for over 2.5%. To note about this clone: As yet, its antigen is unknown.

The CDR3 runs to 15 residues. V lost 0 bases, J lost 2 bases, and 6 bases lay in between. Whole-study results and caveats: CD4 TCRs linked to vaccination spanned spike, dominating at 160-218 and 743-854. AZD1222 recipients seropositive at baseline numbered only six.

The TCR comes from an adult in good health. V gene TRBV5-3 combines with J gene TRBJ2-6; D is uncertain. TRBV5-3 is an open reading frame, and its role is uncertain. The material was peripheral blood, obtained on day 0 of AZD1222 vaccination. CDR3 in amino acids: CARSLDWPGANVLTF. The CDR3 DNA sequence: TGTGCCAGAAGCTTGGATTGGCCTGGGGCCAACGTCCTGACTTTC.